This T cell receptor beta chain was recorded in a study of memory CD4+ T cells and cytomegalovirus serostatus. There are 15 residues in the CDR3. Germline CDR1 and CDR2: SGHRS and YFSETQ. Trimming took 7 bases from V and 5 from J, leaving 16 bases between them. General study findings and limits: Of more than 150 reported CMV TCRbeta sequences, just over 65 were found in memory CD4+ repertoires.

In the case of this clone: Its antigen is still unknown.

Single viable CD3+CD4+CD8-CD45RO+ cells were sorted as the memory CD4+ T cells. Authors' data handling: Out-of-frame sequences were removed, leaving roughly 2,200,000 distinct TCRbeta sequences. Sequenced by immunoSEQ multiplex PCR; TCRdb stores in-frame clones only, minus some. Clone size and V and J calls were adopted from that table, with D and trimming inferred from the DNA. The data hold around 84,000 clones, with about 85% observed a single time. The clonotype was recovered from an adult in good health and CMV-seronegative. The sequenced sample was memory CD4+ T cells from blood. The J gene is TRBJ1-6, the V gene TRBV5-1; TRBD1 is a possible D gene (6 bases). The CDR3, as DNA: TGCGCCAGCCGGTCCTCAGGGGTTAATAATTCACCCCTCCACTTT. This gives the protein CASRSSGVNNSPLHF.